Below, 22 T cell receptor beta chains from the same sample are listed, as sequenced in a study of OX40 agonist ivuxolimab in advanced cancers. Using immunoSEQ multiplex PCR, the repertoire was profiled, and TCRdb retains in-frame clones only, with some absent. The sample includes around 37,000 clones, 70% to 90% of them seen just once. Sequenced material: CD4+ or CD8+ T cells sorted from blood, taken in a trial of the OX40 agonist ivuxolimab. The receptor source for this set is an adult with an advanced solid tumor such as melanoma, head and neck, liver or kidney cancer.

The gene calls are TRBV28 and TRBJ2-1, with a weak D call TRBD2 (5 bases). The germline V and J ends were trimmed by 6 bases and 8 bases, with 14 bases remaining between them. The CDR3 contains 13 residues. Germline lookup yields CDR1 MDHEN and CDR2 SYDVKM. This CDR3 is CASRTRGWHEQFF. CDR3 DNA sequence: TGTGCCAGCAGAACCAGAGGGTGGCATGAGCAGTTCTTC.

The chain joins TRBV9 to TRBJ2-7; D call uncertain. Germline V lookup: CDR1 SGDLS, CDR2 YYNGEE. The CDR3 is 13 amino acids. Trimming shortened V by 2 bases and J by 5 bases, and 11 bases separated the two germline ends. CDR3 sequence reads: CASSVPGQNEQYF. In DNA form, the CDR3 reads TGTGCCAGCAGCGTCCCGGGTCAGAACGAGCAGTACTTC.

The chain employs TRBV13 and TRBJ2-3; possible D gene TRBD2, 6 bases. CDR1 PRHDT and CDR2 FYEKMQ come from the germline V gene (reference sequence). The CDR3 runs to 15 residues. With 3 bases removed from V and 5 bases from J, the gap between germline ends came to 15 bases. The DNA for the CDR3 is TGTGCCAGCAGCTTCGGACTATGGGCAGGAGATACGCAGTATTTT. It encodes CASSFGLWAGDTQYF. Full variable domain (remainder filled in from reference TRBV13 and TRBJ2-3): AAGVIQSPRHLIKEKRETATLKCYPIPRHDTVYWYQQGPGQDPQFLISFYEKMQSDKGSIPDRFSAQQFSDYHSELNMSSLELGDSALYFCASSFGLWAGDTQYFGPGTRLTVL.

The genes are TRBV9 and TRBJ2-7; 11 nucleotides line up with TRBD1. The J segment lost 4 bases and the V segment lost 3 bases, leaving 6 bases of the junction unmatched. Germline CDR1 and CDR2: SGDLS and YYNGEE. The CDR3 is made up of 15 amino acids. CDR3 nucleotides: TGTGCCAGCAGCGAGACCGGGACAGGGGGATACGAGCAGTACTTC. Encoded protein: CASSETGTGGYEQYF.

This chain links TRBV7-8 with TRBJ1-4, with 7 bases lining up with TRBD1. V was pared by 0 bases and J by 5 bases, with 15 bases of the junction left unmatched. The CDR3 extends over 19 amino acids. Germline CDR1 and CDR2: SGHVS and FQNEAQ. The CDR3 DNA is TGTGCCAGCAGCTTAGCGCTTAGAGGGGGCGTCGGTGCAAATGAAAAACTGTTTTTT. Amino acids: CASSLALRGGVGANEKLFF.

The chain has TRBV28 and TRBJ1-5; TRBD1 aligns across 9 bases. With V trimmed by 6 bases and J by 6 bases, 18 bases remained unmatched. CDR1 is MDHEN, CDR2 SYDVKM, per germline. The CDR3 contains 18 residues. This CDR3 reads CASRTTGQGIWVAQPQHF. CDR3 DNA sequence: TGTGCCAGCAGGACTACCGGACAGGGGATATGGGTCGCTCAGCCCCAGCATTTT.

The chain has TRBV27 and TRBJ1-5; D remains ambiguous. Germline-derived CDR1 and CDR2 are MNHEY and SMNVEV (reference sequence). The CDR3 totals 14 residues. V lost 3 bases to trimming and J lost 3 bases, with 9 bases between them. The DNA for the CDR3 is TGTGCCAGCAGTTTTTCTGGGGTCAATCAGCCCCAGCATTTT. Translation gives CASSFSGVNQPQHF.

The rearrangement links TRBV28 to TRBJ1-5, with TRBD1 matching 7 bases. V dropped 5 bases and J dropped 7; count of bases not matched to a gene: 11. The germline V gene has CDR1 MDHEN and CDR2 SYDVKM. The CDR3 spans 15 residues. CDR3 in amino acids: CASSEPGQSYQPQHF. The CDR3 region has the DNA TGTGCCAGCAGTGAACCGGGACAGTCGTACCAGCCCCAGCATTTT.

The genes are TRBV9 and TRBJ1-3; 7 nucleotides line up with TRBD1. V shed 3 bases and J 2 bases; nucleotides not matched to a gene: 5. The CDR3 is 15 residues long. Germline CDR1 SGDLS, CDR2 YYNGEE. DNA for the CDR3: TGTGCCAGCAGCGCGACAGGGAATCCTGGAAACACCATATATTTT. This translates into CASSATGNPGNTIYF.

The CDR3 region is CASSLAGNEQFF. The CDR3 DNA reads TGTGCCAGCAGCTTGGCCGGCAATGAGCAGTTCTTC. The chain employs TRBV5-6 and TRBJ2-1; D gene uncertain. The CDR3 has 12 amino acids. V was cut by 0 bases and J by 6 bases, with 4 bases left in between. CDR1 is SGHDT, CDR2 YYEEEE, per germline. The complete variable domain, with remaining parts taken from reference TRBV5-6 and TRBJ2-1, reads DAGVTQSPTHLIKTRGQQVTLRCSPKSGHDTVSWYQQALGQGPQFIFQYYEEEERQRGNFPDRFSGHQFPNYSSELNVNALLLGDSALYLCASSLAGNEQFFGPGTRLTVL.

This clone appeared a single time. The V gene is TRBV7-9, the J gene TRBJ1-3; D not certain. Trimming shortened V by 5 bases and J by 3 bases, and 14 bases separated the two germline ends. Germline loops: CDR1 SEHNR, CDR2 FQNEAQ (reference sequence). This CDR3 region has 15 residues. The DNA for the CDR3 is TGTGCCAGCAGCCCATTTCAGGACTTTGGAAACACCATATATTTT. This sequence encodes CASSPFQDFGNTIYF.

The V gene is TRBV6-6, the J gene TRBJ1-2; D perhaps matches TRBD1 (6 bases). Germline V CDR1 and CDR2: MNHNY, SVGAGI (reference sequence). This CDR3 is built from 14 residues. The V and J ends lost 2 bases and 3 bases respectively, with 10 bases between them. CDR3 sequence (DNA): TGTGCCAGCAGTTACGGGCGGACAGACTATGGCTACACCTTC. Encoded protein: CASSYGRTDYGYTF.

V usage is TRBV2 and J usage is TRBJ2-2; the D is unclear. This CDR3 region has 13 residues. CDR1 and CDR2 from the germline V gene are SNHLY and FYNNEI. The V gene lost 3 bases and the J gene lost 1 base, with 3 bases spanning the gap. DNA for the CDR3: TGTGCCAGCAGTGATGGGAACACCGGGGAGCTGTTTTTT. Its protein is CASSDGNTGELFF.

This chain uses TRBV27 with TRBJ2-3, with D perhaps matching TRBD2 (5 bases). The CDR3 has 14 residues. Trimming took 7 bases from V and 0 from J, leaving 11 bases between them. Germline lookup yields CDR1 MNHEY and CDR2 SMNVEV (reference sequence). The CDR3 region has the DNA TGTGCCAGCACGGCTACGGGGAGCACAGATACGCAGTATTTT. Residues: CASTATGSTDTQYF.

V gene TRBV5-4 combines with J gene TRBJ1-1, with 9 bases fitting TRBD1. Germline V gene data show CDR1 as SGHNT and CDR2 as YYREEE (reference sequence). J gave up 4 bases and V 2 bases, and 3 bases lay outside the gene matches. The CDR3 sequence is 14 residues long. The CDR3 DNA reads as TGTGCCAGCAGCTTCCGGGACAGGGTCACTGAAGCTTTCTTT. The encoded protein is CASSFRDRVTEAFF.

J is TRBJ1-5 and V is TRBV19, with D unclear. The CDR3 contains 13 residues. V gave up 5 bases and J gave up 4 bases, with 9 bases separating them. Germline CDR1 and CDR2: LNHDA and SQIVND (reference sequence). CDR3 sequence: CASSWRGNQPQHF. In DNA form, the CDR3 reads TGTGCCAGTAGTTGGCGAGGGAATCAGCCCCAGCATTTT. The full variable domain, in which reference TRBV19 and TRBJ1-5 provide the parts outside the CDR3, is DGGITQSPKYLFRKEGQNVTLSCEQNLNHDAMYWYRQDPGQGLRLIYYSQIVNDFQKGDIAEGYSVSREKKESFPLTVTSAQKNPTAFYLCASSWRGNQPQHFGDGTRLSIL.

The chain uses TRBV27 and TRBJ2-5, with 12 bases aligning to TRBD2. Looked up from germline, CDR1 is MNHEY and CDR2 is SMNVEV (reference sequence). The CDR3 consists of 16 residues. V shed 5 bases, J shed 5 bases, and the junction held 9 bases outside the gene matches. The chain's CDR3 is CASSPGLAGGQETQYF. The CDR3 DNA reads TGTGCCAGCAGTCCGGGACTAGCGGGCGGTCAGGAGACCCAGTACTTC.

The chain joins TRBV4-1 to TRBJ2-1; 7 bases are a match to TRBD2. V shed 6 bases and J 4 bases; nucleotides not matched to a gene: 9. From germline, CDR1 is MGHRA and CDR2 YSYEKL. The CDR3 contains 15 residues. The CDR3 bases are TGCGCCAGCAGTCCTCCGGGAGGCCGTTACAATGAGCAGTTCTTC. It specifies CASSPPGGRYNEQFF.

The genes are TRBV28 and TRBJ2-7, with 13 bases aligning to TRBD2. This CDR3 comprises 17 residues. CDR1 and CDR2 from the germline V gene are MDHEN and SYDVKM. V dropped 5 bases and J dropped 0; count of bases not matched to a gene: 7. The CDR3 DNA reads as TGTGCCAGCAGTATCCGCCGACTAGCGGGAGGCTCCTACGAGCAGTACTTC. Translated, it gives CASSIRRLAGGSYEQYF.

This clone has only one observation. V gene TRBV7-9 combines with J gene TRBJ2-1, with TRBD2 identical over 8 bases. The CDR3 is 16 residues long. The V and J ends lost 3 bases and 6 bases, in that order; junction bases with no gene match: 10. Germline loops: CDR1 SEHNR, CDR2 FQNEAQ (reference sequence). The CDR3 loop reads CASSFVGIAGINEQFF. Written as DNA, the CDR3 is TGTGCCAGCAGCTTCGTAGGAATAGCGGGAATCAATGAGCAGTTCTTC.

This chain links TRBV10-3 with TRBJ2-7, with 8 bases aligning to TRBD1. With 3 bases clipped from V and 3 bases from J, the junction kept 7 bases outside the gene matches. This CDR3 contains 15 residues. CDR1 and CDR2 (germline): ENHRY, SYGVKD. The CDR3 region has the DNA TGTGCCATCAGTGACCCTGGACAGGGCGACTACGAGCAGTACTTC. Its protein is CAISDPGQGDYEQYF.

This chain uses TRBV9 with TRBJ2-3, with D perhaps assigned TRBD1 or TRBD2 (6 bases each). Trimming took 4 bases from V and 4 from J, leaving 19 bases between them. CDR3 size: 16 residues. The V gene's germline CDR1 is SGDLS and CDR2 YYNGEE. CDR3 loop: CASSPRGGGVADTQYF. The CDR3 coding sequence is TGTGCCAGCAGCCCCAGGGGCGGAGGGGTGGCAGATACGCAGTATTTT.